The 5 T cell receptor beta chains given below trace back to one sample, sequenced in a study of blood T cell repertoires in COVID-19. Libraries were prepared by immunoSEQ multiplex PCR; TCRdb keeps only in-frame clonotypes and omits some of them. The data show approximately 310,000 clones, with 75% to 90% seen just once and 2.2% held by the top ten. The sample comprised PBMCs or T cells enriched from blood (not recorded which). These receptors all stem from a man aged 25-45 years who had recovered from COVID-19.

The CDR3 DNA reads TGTGCCAGCAGCGCAAAAGTACGAGGCGGGGCAGCAAGATTAAACACTGAAGCTTTCTTT. Protein: CASSAKVRGGAARLNTEAFF. The chain combines TRBV7-8 with TRBJ1-1; D is perhaps TRBD1 (5 bases). Trimming left V 5 bases short and J 2 bases short, with 30 bases between. CDR1 and CDR2 from the germline V gene are SGHVS and FQNEAQ. This CDR3 is 20 amino acids long. Together with reference TRBV7-8 and TRBJ1-1, the CDR3 gives the full variable domain: GAGVSQSPRYKVAKRGQDVALRCDPISGHVSLFWYQQALGQGPEFLTYFQNEAQLDKSGLPSDRFFAERPEGSVSTLKIQRTQQEDSAVYLCASSAKVRGGAARLNTEAFFGQGTRLTVV.

The CDR3 spells CAWSGDRGNYGYTF. The CDR3 DNA reads TGTGCCTGGAGTGGCGACAGGGGAAACTATGGCTACACCTTC. The rearrangement uses TRBV30 and TRBJ1-2; 8 bases are shared with TRBD1. Germline values: CDR1 GTSNPN, CDR2 SVGIG (reference sequence). Losses at the gene ends were 1 base for V and 2 bases for J; bases not matched to a gene: 3. The CDR3 has 14 residues.

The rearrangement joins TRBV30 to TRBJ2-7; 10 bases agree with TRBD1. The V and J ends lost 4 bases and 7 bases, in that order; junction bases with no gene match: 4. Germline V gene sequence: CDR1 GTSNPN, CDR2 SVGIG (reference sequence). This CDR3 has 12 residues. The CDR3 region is CAWNDRGLEQYF. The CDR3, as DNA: TGTGCCTGGAACGACAGGGGGCTGGAGCAGTACTTC.

The CDR3 DNA is TGTGCCAGCAGCGCACAGGGTTTGGTCAATGAGCAGTTCTTC. Translation: CASSAQGLVNEQFF. The chain has TRBV5-4 and TRBJ2-1, with D perhaps matching TRBD1 (6 bases). CDR3 length equals 14 residues. Germline-derived CDR1 and CDR2 are SGHNT and YYREEE (reference sequence). V was shortened by 4 bases and J by 6 bases, with 14 bases between the two germline ends.

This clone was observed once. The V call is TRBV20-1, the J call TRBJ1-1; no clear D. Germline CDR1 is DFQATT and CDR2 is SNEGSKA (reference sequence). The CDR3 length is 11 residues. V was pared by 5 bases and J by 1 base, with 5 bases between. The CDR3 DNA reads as TGCAGTGCTTACGGGAACACTGAAGCTTTCTTT. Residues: CSAYGNTEAFF.